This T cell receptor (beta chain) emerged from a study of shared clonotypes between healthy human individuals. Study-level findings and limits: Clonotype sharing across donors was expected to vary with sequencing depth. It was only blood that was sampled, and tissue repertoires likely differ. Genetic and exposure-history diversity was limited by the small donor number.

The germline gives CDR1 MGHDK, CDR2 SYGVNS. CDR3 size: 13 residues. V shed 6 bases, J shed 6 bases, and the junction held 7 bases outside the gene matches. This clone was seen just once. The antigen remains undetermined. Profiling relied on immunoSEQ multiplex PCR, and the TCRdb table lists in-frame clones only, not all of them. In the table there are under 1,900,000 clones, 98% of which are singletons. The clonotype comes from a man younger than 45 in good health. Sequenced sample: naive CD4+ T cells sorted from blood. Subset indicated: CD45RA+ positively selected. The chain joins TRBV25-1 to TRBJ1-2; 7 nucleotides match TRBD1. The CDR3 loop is CASRTTGVDGYTF. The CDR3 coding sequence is TGTGCCAGCAGAACTACAGGGGTGGATGGCTACACCTTC.